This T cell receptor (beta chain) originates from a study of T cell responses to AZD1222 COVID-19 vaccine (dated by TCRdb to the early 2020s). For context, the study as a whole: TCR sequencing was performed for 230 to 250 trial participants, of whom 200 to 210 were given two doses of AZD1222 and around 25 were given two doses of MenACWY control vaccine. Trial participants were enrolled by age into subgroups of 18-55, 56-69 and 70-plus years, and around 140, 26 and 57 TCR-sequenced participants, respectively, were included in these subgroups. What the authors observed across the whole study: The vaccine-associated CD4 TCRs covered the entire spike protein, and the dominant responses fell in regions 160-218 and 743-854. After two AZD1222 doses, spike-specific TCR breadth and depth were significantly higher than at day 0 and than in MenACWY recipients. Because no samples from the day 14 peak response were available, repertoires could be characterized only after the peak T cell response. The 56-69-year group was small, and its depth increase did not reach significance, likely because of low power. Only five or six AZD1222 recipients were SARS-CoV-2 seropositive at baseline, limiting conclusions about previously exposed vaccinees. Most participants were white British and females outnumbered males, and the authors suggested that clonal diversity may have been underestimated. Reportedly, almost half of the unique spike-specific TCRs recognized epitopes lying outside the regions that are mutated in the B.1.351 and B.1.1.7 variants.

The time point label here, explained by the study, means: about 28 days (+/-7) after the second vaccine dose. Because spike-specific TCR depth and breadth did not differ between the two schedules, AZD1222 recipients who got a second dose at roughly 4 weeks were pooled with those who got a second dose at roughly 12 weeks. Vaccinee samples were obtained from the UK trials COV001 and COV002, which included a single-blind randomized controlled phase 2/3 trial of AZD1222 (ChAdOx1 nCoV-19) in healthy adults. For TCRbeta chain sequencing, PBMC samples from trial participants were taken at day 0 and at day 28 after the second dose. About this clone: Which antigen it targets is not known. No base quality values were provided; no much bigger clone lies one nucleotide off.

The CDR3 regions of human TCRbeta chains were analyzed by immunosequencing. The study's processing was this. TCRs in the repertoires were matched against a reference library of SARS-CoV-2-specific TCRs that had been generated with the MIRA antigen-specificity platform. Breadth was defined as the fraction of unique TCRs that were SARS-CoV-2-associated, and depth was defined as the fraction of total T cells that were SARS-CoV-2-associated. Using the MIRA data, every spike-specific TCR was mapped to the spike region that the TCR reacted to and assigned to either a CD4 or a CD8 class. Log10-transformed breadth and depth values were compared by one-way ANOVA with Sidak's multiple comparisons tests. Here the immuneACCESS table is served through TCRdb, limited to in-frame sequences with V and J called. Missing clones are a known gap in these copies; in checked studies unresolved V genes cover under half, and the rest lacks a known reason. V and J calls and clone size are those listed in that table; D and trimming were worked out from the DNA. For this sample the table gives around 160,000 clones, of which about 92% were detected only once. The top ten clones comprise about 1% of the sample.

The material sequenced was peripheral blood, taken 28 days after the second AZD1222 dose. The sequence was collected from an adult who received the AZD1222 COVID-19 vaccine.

The CDR3 here reads CASSLAGQGQGRGEQYF. The DNA sequence reads TGTGCCAGCAGCTTAGCCGGGCAGGGACAGGGCCGGGGGGAGCAGTACTTC. The chain was built from TRBV7-2 and TRBJ2-7; a stretch of 9 junction bases matches TRBD1. Including cysteine and phenylalanine, the CDR3 has 17 amino acids. Kept here is only the CDR3 DNA, which spans 51 bases and is read in frame from base 1. Ends trimmed: V by 0 bases, J by 7 bases; bases unmatched to a gene: 13. CDR1 and CDR2 (SGHTA, FQGNSA) derive from the germline V gene.